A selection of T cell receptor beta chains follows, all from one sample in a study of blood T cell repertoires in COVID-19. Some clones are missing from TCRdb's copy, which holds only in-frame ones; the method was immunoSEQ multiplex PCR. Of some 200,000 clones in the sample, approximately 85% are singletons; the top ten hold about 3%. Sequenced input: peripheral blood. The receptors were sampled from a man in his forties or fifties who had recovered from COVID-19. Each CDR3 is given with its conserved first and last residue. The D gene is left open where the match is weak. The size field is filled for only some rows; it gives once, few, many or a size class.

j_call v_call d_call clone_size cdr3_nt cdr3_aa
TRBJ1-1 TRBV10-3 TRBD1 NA TGTGCCATCAGTGATTATCAGGGGGCATTTAACACTGAAGCTTTCTTT CAISDYQGAFNTEAFF
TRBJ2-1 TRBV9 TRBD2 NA TGTGCCAGCAGCGTAGTAGCTAGGGGACTAGCGGGGGGATACAATGAGCAGTTCTTC CASSVVARGLAGGYNEQFF
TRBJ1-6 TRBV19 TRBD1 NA TGTGCCAGTAGTATAGGGGGAGAGATTCCGGGACAGCGACTCCACTTT CASSIGGEIPGQRLHF
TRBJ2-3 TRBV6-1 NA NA TGTGCCAGCAGTGGCTCATTAGGCAGGGCTTCCAGGGATACGCAGTATTTT CASSGSLGRASRDTQYF
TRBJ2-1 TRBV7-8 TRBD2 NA TGTGCCAGCAGCCCTTCTTTAGGGCTAGCGGGCCACAATGAGCAGTTCTTC CASSPSLGLAGHNEQFF
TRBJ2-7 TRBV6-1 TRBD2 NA TGTGCCAGCAGTGAAGCGGCGGGAGTCGGGGGCGAGCAGTACTTC CASSEAAGVGGEQYF
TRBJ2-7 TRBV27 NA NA TGTGCCAGCAGCCAATACCCCGGGACATGGACCCGGAGACGCTACGAGCAGTACTTC CASSQYPGTWTRRRYEQYF
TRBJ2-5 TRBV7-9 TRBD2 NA TGTGCCAGCAGCCCCCCGGGGGGCCAAGAGACCCAGTACTTC CASSPPGGQETQYF
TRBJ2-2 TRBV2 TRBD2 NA TGTGCCAGCAGTGTGAGGGGCGGGAGGGCAATCGGGGAGCTGTTTTTT CASSVRGGRAIGELFF
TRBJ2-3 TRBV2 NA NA TGTGCCAGCAGTGAAAGACAGATAAAGAGCACAGATACGCAGTATTTT CASSERQIKSTDTQYF
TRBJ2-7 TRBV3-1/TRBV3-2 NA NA TGTGCCAGCAGCCGCACAGTCTCCTACGAGCAGTACTTC CASSRTVSYEQYF
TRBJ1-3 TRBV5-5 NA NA TGTGCCAGCAGCTGGACAGTCTCTGGAAACACCATATATTTT CASSWTVSGNTIYF
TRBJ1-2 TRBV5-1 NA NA TGCGCCAGCAGCTTGGACGCCAGGGGCGGCTACACCTTC CASSLDARGGYTF
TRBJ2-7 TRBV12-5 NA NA TGTGCTCAACAGACCAGCGGTACTCCCGAGCAGTACTTC CAQQTSGTPEQYF
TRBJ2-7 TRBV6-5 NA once TGTGCCAGCGAAGACAGGTTGGCCTACGAGCAGTACTTC CASEDRLAYEQYF
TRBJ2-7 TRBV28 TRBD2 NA TGTGCCAGCAGCTCCTATAGCGGGAGAGGCTACGAGCAGTACTTC CASSSYSGRGYEQYF
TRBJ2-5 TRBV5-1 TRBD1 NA TGCGCCAGCAGCTTAGGGACAGGGCAAGAGACCCAGTACTTC CASSLGTGQETQYF
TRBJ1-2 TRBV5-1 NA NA TGCGCCAGCAGCCCGGACAGAACTAACTATGGCTACACCTTC CASSPDRTNYGYTF
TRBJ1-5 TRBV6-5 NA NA TGTGCCAGTACAGGAGGGCTCAATCAGCCCCAGCATTTT CASTGGLNQPQHF
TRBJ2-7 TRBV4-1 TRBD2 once TGCGCCAGCAGCCCTCGCATGACTAGCGGGAAGTACGAGCAGTACTTC CASSPRMTSGKYEQYF
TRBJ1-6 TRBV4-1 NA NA TGCGCCAGCAGCCAAGGCGACAGTACCTATAATTCACCCCTCCACTTT CASSQGDSTYNSPLHF
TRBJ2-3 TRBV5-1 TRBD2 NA TGCGCCAGCAGCTCCACGACTAGCGGTAGCACAGATACGCAGTATTTT CASSSTTSGSTDTQYF